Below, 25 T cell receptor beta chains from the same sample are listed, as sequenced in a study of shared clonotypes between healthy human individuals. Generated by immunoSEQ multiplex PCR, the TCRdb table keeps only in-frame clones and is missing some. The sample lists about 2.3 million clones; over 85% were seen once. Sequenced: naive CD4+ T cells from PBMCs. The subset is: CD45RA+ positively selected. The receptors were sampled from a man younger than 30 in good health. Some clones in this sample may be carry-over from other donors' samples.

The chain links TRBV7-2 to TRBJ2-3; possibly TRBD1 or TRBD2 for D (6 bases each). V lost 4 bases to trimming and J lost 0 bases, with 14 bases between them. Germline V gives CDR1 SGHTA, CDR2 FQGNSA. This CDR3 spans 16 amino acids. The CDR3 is CASSWRGTPSTDTQYF. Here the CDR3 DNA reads TGTGCCAGCAGCTGGAGGGGGACACCTAGCACAGATACGCAGTATTTT.

The CDR3 protein is CASSLFTRPYYYNEQFF. The CDR3 nucleotides read TGTGCCAGCAGCTTGTTTACTCGACCCTACTACTACAATGAGCAGTTCTTC. The rearrangement joins TRBV5-4 to TRBJ2-1; D is unclear. CDR3 length: 17 residues. The germline gives CDR1 SGHNT, CDR2 YYREEE (reference sequence). V gave up 1 base and J gave up 3 bases, with 17 bases separating them.

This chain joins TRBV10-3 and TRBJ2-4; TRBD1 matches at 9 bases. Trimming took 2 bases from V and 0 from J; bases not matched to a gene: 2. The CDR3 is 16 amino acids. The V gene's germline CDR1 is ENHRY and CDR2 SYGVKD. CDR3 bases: TGTGCCATCAGTGAGGGGACAGGGTTAGCCAAAAACATTCAGTACTTC. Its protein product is CAISEGTGLAKNIQYF.

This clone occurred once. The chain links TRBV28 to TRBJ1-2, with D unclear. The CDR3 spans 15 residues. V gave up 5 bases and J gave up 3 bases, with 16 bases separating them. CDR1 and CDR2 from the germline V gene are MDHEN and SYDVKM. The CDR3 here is CASSPGTVFDYGYTF. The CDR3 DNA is TGTGCCAGCAGTCCCGGAACGGTTTTCGACTATGGCTACACCTTC.

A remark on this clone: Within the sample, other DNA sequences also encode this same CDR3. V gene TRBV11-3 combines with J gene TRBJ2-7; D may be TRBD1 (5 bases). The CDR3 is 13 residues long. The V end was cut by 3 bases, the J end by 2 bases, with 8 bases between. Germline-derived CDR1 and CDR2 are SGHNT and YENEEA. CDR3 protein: CASSLGPTYEQYF. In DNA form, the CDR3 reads TGTGCCAGCAGCTTGGGGCCCACCTACGAGCAGTACTTC.

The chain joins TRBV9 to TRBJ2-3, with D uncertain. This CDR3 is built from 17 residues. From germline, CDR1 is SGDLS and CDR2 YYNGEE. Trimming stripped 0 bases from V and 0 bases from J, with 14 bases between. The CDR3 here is CASSVAETRSSTDTQYF. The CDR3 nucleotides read TGTGCCAGCAGCGTAGCTGAGACAAGGTCTAGCACAGATACGCAGTATTTT.

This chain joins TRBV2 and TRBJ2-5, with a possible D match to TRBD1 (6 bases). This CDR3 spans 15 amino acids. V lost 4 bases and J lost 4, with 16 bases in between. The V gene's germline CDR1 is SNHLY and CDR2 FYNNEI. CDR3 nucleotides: TGTGCCAGCAGTGTGACCAGGGGAACTGGAGAGACCCAGTACTTC. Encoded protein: CASSVTRGTGETQYF.

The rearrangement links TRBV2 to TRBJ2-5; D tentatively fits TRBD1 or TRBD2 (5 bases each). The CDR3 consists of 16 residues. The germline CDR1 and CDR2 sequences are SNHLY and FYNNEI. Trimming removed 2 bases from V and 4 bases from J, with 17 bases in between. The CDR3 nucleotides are TGTGCCAGCAGTGAACCCAGACAGCCCCGGGGAGAGACCCAGTACTTC. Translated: CASSEPRQPRGETQYF.

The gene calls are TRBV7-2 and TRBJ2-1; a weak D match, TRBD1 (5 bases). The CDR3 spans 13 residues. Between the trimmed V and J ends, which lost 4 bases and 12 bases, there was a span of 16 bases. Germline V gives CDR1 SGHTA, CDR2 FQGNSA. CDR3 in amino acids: CASSSMTEIAQFF. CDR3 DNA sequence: TGTGCCAGCAGCTCTATGACAGAAATCGCGCAGTTCTTC.

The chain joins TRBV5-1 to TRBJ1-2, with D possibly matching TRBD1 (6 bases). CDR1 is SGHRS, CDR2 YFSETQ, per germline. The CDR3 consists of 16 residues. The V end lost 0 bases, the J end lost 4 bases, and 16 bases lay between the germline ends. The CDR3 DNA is TGCGCCAGCAGCTTGGATCCCAGGGGAGGAATCTATGGCTACACCTTC. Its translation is CASSLDPRGGIYGYTF.

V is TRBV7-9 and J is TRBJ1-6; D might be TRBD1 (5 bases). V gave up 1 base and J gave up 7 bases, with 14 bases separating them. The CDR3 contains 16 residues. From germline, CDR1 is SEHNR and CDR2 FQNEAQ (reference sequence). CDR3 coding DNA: TGTGCCAGCAGCTTAGGTTCAGGGCGTACCAATTCACCCCTCCACTTT. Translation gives CASSLGSGRTNSPLHF.

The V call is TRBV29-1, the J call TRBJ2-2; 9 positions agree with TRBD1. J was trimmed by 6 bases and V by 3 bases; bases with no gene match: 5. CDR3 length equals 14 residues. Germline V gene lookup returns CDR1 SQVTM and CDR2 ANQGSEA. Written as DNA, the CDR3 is TGCAGCGTTGATACAGGGGGCATATCCGGGGAGCTGTTTTTT. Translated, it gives CSVDTGGISGELFF.

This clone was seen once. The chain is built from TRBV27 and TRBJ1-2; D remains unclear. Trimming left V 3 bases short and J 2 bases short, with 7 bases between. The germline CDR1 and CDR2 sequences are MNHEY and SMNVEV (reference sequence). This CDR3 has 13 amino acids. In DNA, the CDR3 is TGTGCCAGCAGTTTCTTCCAGAACTATGGCTACACCTTC. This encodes CASSFFQNYGYTF.

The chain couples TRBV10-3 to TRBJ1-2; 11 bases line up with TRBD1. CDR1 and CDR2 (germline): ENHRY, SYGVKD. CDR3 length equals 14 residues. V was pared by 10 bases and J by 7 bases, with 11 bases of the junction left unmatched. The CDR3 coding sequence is TGTGCCACTGTGGGACAGGGGGGATCGTCTGGCTACACCTTC. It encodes CATVGQGGSSGYTF.

CDR3 coding DNA: TGTGCCAGCAGCCAAGATCGAGCAGGTGAAGAGACCCAGTACTTC. This sequence encodes CASSQDRAGEETQYF. The V call is TRBV4-2, the J call TRBJ2-5, with no clear D. CDR3 length: 15 residues. V dropped 0 bases and J dropped 3 bases, with 11 bases sitting between them. Germline CDR1 is LGHNA and CDR2 is YNFKEQ.

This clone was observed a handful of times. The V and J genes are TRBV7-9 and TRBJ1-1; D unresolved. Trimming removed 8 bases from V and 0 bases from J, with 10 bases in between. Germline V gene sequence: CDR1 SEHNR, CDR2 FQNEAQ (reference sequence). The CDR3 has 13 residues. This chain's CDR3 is CASLTGVNTEAFF. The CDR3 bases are TGTGCCAGCCTTACTGGGGTGAACACTGAAGCTTTCTTT.

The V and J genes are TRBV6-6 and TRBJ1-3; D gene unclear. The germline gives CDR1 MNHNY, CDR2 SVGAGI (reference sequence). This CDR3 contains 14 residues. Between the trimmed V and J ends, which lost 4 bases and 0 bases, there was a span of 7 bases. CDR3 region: CASSSGGSGNTIYF. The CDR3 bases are TGTGCCAGCAGTTCCGGCGGCTCTGGAAACACCATATATTTT.

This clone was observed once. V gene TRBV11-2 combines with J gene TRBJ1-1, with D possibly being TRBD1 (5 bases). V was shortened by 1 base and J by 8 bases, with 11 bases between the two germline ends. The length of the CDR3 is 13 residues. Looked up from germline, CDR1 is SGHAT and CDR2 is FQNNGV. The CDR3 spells CASSLVVQGEAFF. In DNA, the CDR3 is TGTGCCAGCAGCTTAGTCGTCCAGGGAGAAGCTTTCTTT.

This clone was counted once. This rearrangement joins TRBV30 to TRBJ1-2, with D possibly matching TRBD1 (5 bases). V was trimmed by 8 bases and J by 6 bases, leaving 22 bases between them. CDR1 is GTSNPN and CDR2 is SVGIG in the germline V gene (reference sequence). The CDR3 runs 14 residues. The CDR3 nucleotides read TGTGCCGGGAAGGACACCGTATATGGCAATGGCTACACCTTC. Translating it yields CAGKDTVYGNGYTF. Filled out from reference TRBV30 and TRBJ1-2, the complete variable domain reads SQTIHQWPATLVQPVGSPLSLECTVEGTSNPNLYWYRQAAGRGLQLLFYSVGIGQISSEVPQNLSASRPQDRQFILSSKKLLLSDSGFYLCAGKDTVYGNGYTFGSGTRLTVV.

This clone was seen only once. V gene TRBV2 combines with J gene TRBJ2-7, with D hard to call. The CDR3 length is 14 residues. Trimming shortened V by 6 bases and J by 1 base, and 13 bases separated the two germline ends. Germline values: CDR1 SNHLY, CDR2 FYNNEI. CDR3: CASRALDRSYEQYF. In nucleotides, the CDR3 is TGTGCCAGCAGAGCCCTCGACCGATCCTACGAGCAGTACTTC. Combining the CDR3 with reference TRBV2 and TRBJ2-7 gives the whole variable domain EPEVTQTPSHQVTQMGQEVILRCVPISNHLYFYWYRQILGQKVEFLVSFYNNEISEKSEIFDDQFSVERPDGSNFTLKIRSTKLEDSAMYFCASRALDRSYEQYFGPGTRLTVT.

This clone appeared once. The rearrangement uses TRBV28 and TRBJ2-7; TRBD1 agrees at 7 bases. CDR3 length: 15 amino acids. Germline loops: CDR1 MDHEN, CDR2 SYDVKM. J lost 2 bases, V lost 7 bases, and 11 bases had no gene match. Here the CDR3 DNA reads TGTGCCAGCACCCCAACCGGGCAGGGGGCCTACGAGCAGTACTTC. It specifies CASTPTGQGAYEQYF. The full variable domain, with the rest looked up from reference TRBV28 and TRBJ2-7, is DVKVTQSSRYLVKRTGEKVFLECVQDMDHENMFWYRQDPGLGLRLIYFSYDVKMKEKGDIPEGYSVSREKKERFSLILESASTNQTSMYLCASTPTGQGAYEQYFGPGTRLTVT.

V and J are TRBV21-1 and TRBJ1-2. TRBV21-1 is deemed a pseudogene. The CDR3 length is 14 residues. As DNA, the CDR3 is TGTGCCAGCAGCACCCAGAGGGCCTCGCGGGGCTACACCTTC. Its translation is CASSTQRASRGYTF.

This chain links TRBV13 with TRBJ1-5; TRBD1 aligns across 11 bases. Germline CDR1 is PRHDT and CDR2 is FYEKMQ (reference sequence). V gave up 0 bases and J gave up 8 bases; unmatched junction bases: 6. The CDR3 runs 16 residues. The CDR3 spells CASSLGDRGPPEPQHF. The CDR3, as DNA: TGTGCCAGCAGCTTAGGGGACAGGGGGCCGCCGGAGCCCCAGCATTTT.

The CDR3 loop reads CASSFDTQETQYF. The CDR3 DNA reads as TGTGCCAGCAGCTTTGACACTCAAGAGACCCAGTACTTC. The rearrangement joins TRBV7-9 to TRBJ2-5; no definite D call. This CDR3 contains 13 residues. Between the trimmed V and J ends, which lost 3 bases and 2 bases, there was a span of 7 bases. Germline loops: CDR1 SEHNR, CDR2 FQNEAQ (reference sequence).

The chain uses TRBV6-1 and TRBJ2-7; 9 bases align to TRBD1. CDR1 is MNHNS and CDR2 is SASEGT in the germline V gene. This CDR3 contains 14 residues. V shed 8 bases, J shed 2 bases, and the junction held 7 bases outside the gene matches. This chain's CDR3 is CASQTGGATYEQYF. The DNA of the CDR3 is TGTGCCAGCCAAACAGGGGGCGCAACCTACGAGCAGTACTTC.